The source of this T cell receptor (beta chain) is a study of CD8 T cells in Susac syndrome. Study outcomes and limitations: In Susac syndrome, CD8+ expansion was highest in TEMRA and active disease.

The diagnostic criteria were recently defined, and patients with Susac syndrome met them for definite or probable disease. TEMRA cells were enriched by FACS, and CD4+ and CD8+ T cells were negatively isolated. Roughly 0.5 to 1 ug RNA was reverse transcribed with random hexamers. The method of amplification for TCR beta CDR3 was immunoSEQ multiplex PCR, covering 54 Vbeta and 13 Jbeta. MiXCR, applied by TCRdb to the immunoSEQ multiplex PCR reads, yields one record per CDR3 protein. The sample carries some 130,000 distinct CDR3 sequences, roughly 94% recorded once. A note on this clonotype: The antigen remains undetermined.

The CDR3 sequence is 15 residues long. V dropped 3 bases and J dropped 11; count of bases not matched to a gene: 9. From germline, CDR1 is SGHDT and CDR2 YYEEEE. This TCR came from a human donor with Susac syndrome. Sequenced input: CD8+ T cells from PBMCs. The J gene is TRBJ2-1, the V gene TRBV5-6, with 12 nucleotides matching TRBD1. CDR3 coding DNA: TGTGCCAGCAGCTCCGGGACAGGGGGCAGTTATAAGCAGTTCTTC. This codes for CASSSGTGGSYKQFF.